This entry lists 8 T cell receptor beta chains sequenced from one sample in a study of cytotoxic CD8 clonotypes in ibrutinib-treated CLL. Measured with immunoSEQ multiplex PCR; TCRdb has only the in-frame clones, and not every one. The sample contains tens of thousands of clones, 55% to 70% of which appear only once. The source was PBMCs, collected after 24 months of ibrutinib treatment. These receptors were collected from a human donor with chronic lymphocytic leukemia.

The chain recombines TRBV5-6 with TRBJ1-2; 7 nucleotides match TRBD1. The CDR3 consists of 14 residues. The germline V gene has CDR1 SGHDT and CDR2 YYEEEE. Trimming cost V 2 bases and J 6 bases; bases outside gene matches: 7. The CDR3 protein is CASSFPGQSDGYTF. The DNA of the CDR3 is TGTGCCAGCAGCTTTCCGGGACAGTCCGATGGCTACACCTTC.

This chain connects TRBV7-7 to TRBJ1-3; a weak D match, TRBD1 (5 bases). CDR1 SSHAT and CDR2 FNYEAQ come from the germline V gene (reference sequence). The CDR3 sequence is 15 residues long. V dropped 3 bases and J dropped 0 bases, with 9 bases sitting between them. The DNA of the CDR3 is TGTGCCAGCAGCTTTAACAGGAGCTCTGGAAACACCATATATTTT. Protein: CASSFNRSSGNTIYF.

This clone has more than one count but fewer than ten. The chain uses TRBV5-1 and TRBJ2-7, with D perhaps matching TRBD2 (6 bases). The V end was cut by 3 bases, the J end by 1 base, with 8 bases between. Germline assignment: CDR1 SGHRS and CDR2 YFSETQ. There are 13 residues in the CDR3. The CDR3 DNA reads as TGCGCCAGCAGCTCGGGAGTATCCTACGAGCAGTACTTC. Translating gives CASSSGVSYEQYF.

The rearrangement links TRBV11-2 to TRBJ2-5; D is possibly TRBD1 (6 bases). The CDR3 runs to 15 residues. Trimming removed 5 bases at V and 3 bases at J, with 16 bases between. CDR1 is SGHAT, CDR2 FQNNGV, per germline. CDR3 in amino acids: CASSLTGFGEETQYF. The CDR3 bases are TGTGCCAGCAGCCTTACAGGGTTTGGGGAAGAGACCCAGTACTTC.

The V gene is TRBV18, the J gene TRBJ1-2; D gene ambiguous. This CDR3 has 13 residues. Germline loops: CDR1 KGHSH, CDR2 LQKENI. The V gene lost 8 bases and the J gene lost 8 bases, with 18 bases spanning the gap. The CDR3: CASARALTEGYTF. Written as DNA, the CDR3 is TGTGCCAGCGCCCGCGCGTTAACAGAAGGCTACACCTTC.

The chain employs TRBV29-1 and TRBJ2-4; D ambiguous. The CDR3 covers 11 residues. Germline CDR1 SQVTM, CDR2 ANQGSEA. The V end was cut by 5 bases, the J end by 3 bases, with 5 bases between. The CDR3 here is CSVQGKNIQYF. In nucleotides, the CDR3 is TGCAGCGTTCAAGGCAAAAACATTCAGTACTTC.

In this sample, this clone turned up a few times. J is TRBJ2-2 and V is TRBV7-7; TRBD2 matches 7 bases. The germline CDR1 and CDR2 sequences are SSHAT and FNYEAQ (reference sequence). The CDR3 has 15 amino acids. The V and J ends lost 5 bases and 4 bases, in that order; junction bases with no gene match: 7. The CDR3 coding sequence is TGTGCCAGCAGCCAACGGGGGGTGAGCACCGGGGAGCTGTTTTTT. This gives the protein CASSQRGVSTGELFF. Looking up the rest from reference TRBV7-7 and TRBJ2-2 gives the full variable domain: GAGVSQSPRYKVTKRGQDVTLRCDPISSHATLYWYQQALGQGPEFLTYFNYEAQPDKSGLPSDRFSAERPEGSISTLTIQRTEQRDSAMYRCASSQRGVSTGELFFGEGSRLTVL.

This chain uses TRBV19 with TRBJ2-1; D is perhaps TRBD1 (5 bases). The germline gives CDR1 LNHDA, CDR2 SQIVND (reference sequence). The CDR3 consists of 16 residues. V lost 5 bases, J lost 1 base, and 15 bases lay in between. The CDR3 here is CASSVQGFGSYNEQFF. The CDR3 nucleotides are TGTGCCAGTAGTGTCCAGGGATTTGGGTCCTACAATGAGCAGTTCTTC.